Following are 32 T cell receptor beta chains from one sample sequenced in a study of cytomegalovirus exposure and HLA in healthy donors. The protocol was immunoSEQ multiplex PCR, while the TCRdb copy is restricted to in-frame clones and leaves out a portion. The table has 50,000 or so clones, roughly 89% seen once. Sequencing was performed on PBMCs. Receptors originate from a woman younger than 30 in good health and CMV-seropositive.

Only one count was recorded for this clone. The rearrangement uses TRBV7-3 and TRBJ2-2; maybe TRBD2 (5 bases). V lost 1 base and J lost 0, with 9 bases in between. The germline V gene has CDR1 SGHTA and CDR2 FQGTGA. The CDR3 runs 16 residues. CDR3 in amino acids: CASSLNPGTNTGELFF. The CDR3 coding sequence is TGTGCCAGCAGCTTAAATCCGGGGACGAACACCGGGGAGCTGTTTTTT. The complete variable domain, with remaining parts taken from reference TRBV7-3 and TRBJ2-2, reads GAGVSQTPSNKVTEKGKYVELRCDPISGHTALYWYRQSLGQGPEFLIYFQGTGAADDSGLPNDRFFAVRPEGSVSTLKIQRTERGDSAVYLCASSLNPGTNTGELFFGEGSRLTVL.

This chain uses TRBV9 with TRBJ2-3, with a weak D call TRBD2 (7 bases). V lost 4 bases, J lost 4 bases, and 22 bases lay in between. Germline CDR1 and CDR2: SGDLS and YYNGEE. The CDR3 runs 17 residues. For the CDR3, the DNA is TGTGCCAGCAGCTCAGCGGCCATGGGGGGGCGCGCAGATACGCAGTATTTT. Translated, it gives CASSSAAMGGRADTQYF.

The chain recombines TRBV12-5 with TRBJ2-2; TRBD2 matches at 11 bases. This CDR3 spans 15 amino acids. Germline-derived CDR1 and CDR2 are LGHNT and FRNRAP. The V gene end was trimmed by 5 bases and the J gene end by 4 bases; junction bases not matched to a gene: 3. CDR3 protein: CASGNSGGATGELFF. The CDR3 DNA reads as TGTGCTAGTGGTAATAGCGGGGGGGCCACCGGGGAGCTGTTTTTT.

The gene calls are TRBV4-2 and TRBJ1-4; TRBD1 matches 7 bases. Germline V gene lookup returns CDR1 LGHNA and CDR2 YNFKEQ. The CDR3 covers 14 residues. V was pared by 6 bases and J by 5 bases, with 6 bases of the junction left unmatched. The chain's CDR3 is CASSPGTDNEKLFF. CDR3 nucleotides: TGTGCCAGCAGTCCCGGGACAGACAATGAAAAACTGTTTTTT.

The chain uses TRBV7-9 and TRBJ2-1, with TRBD1 as a possible D gene (6 bases). The CDR3 spans 14 residues. Deletions cut 1 base from V and 9 bases from J, with 13 bases between. In germline, CDR1 is SEHNR, CDR2 FQNEAQ (reference sequence). The CDR3 DNA reads as TGTGCCAGCAGCTTAGGTTCAGGGGACGGTGAGCAGTTCTTC. Translated: CASSLGSGDGEQFF. The entire variable domain, with the rest obtained from reference TRBV7-9 and TRBJ2-1, is as follows: DTGVSQNPRHKITKRGQNVTFRCDPISEHNRLYWYRQTLGQGPEFLTYFQNEAQLEKSRLLSDRFSAERPKGSFSTLEIQRTEQGDSAMYLCASSLGSGDGEQFFGPGTRLTVL.

This clone was picked up one time. The chain's CDR3 is CASSTNRGMNTEAFF. The CDR3 DNA follows: TGTGCCAGCAGCACTAACAGGGGCATGAACACTGAAGCTTTCTTT. The chain employs TRBV5-4 and TRBJ1-1, with 7 nucleotides matching TRBD1. The CDR3 contains 15 residues. The J segment lost 0 bases and the V segment lost 4 bases, leaving 6 bases of the junction unmatched. The V gene's germline CDR1 is SGHNT and CDR2 YYREEE (reference sequence). Variable domain in full (rest from reference TRBV5-4 and TRBJ1-1): ETGVTQSPTHLIKTRGQQVTLRCSSQSGHNTVSWYQQALGQGPQFIFQYYREEENGRGNFPPRFSGLQFPNYSSELNVNALELDDSALYLCASSTNRGMNTEAFFGQGTRLTVV.

V usage is TRBV13 and J usage is TRBJ1-4; weak D call: TRBD1 (6 bases). Trimming stripped 4 bases from V and 7 bases from J, with 22 bases between. This CDR3 has 17 amino acids. Germline V gene sequence: CDR1 PRHDT, CDR2 FYEKMQ (reference sequence). The CDR3 nucleotides are TGTGCCAGCAGCTCTTCCCTTTACAGGGCTGGTACTGAAAAACTGTTTTTT. The encoded protein is CASSSSLYRAGTEKLFF.

CDR3 DNA: TGTGCCAGTCGAGGACAGGGCGTATATGGCTACACCTTC. This codes for CASRGQGVYGYTF. V and J are TRBV19 and TRBJ1-2; TRBD1 matches at 8 bases. Unmatched junction bases numbered 7, after V lost 8 bases and J lost 5 bases. The CDR3 spans 13 residues. Germline loops: CDR1 LNHDA, CDR2 SQIVND (reference sequence). The complete variable domain, with remaining parts taken from reference TRBV19 and TRBJ1-2, reads DGGITQSPKYLFRKEGQNVTLSCEQNLNHDAMYWYRQDPGQGLRLIYYSQIVNDFQKGDIAEGYSVSREKKESFPLTVTSAQKNPTAFYLCASRGQGVYGYTFGSGTRLTVV.

The rearrangement joins TRBV7-6 to TRBJ2-1, with 7 bases lining up with TRBD2. Per germline, CDR1 SGHVS and CDR2 FNYEAQ. The trim removed 4 bases at V and 9 bases at J, leaving 6 bases unmatched. This CDR3 has 13 amino acids. CDR3 sequence (DNA): TGTGCCAGCAGCTCCGGGGGGAGAGGTGAGCAGTTCTTC. Amino acids: CASSSGGRGEQFF.

The chain is built from TRBV18 and TRBJ1-3; 9 bases match TRBD1. Germline V gives CDR1 KGHSH, CDR2 LQKENI. The CDR3 consists of 15 residues. The V gene end was trimmed by 2 bases and the J gene end by 3 bases; junction bases not matched to a gene: 2. The CDR3 sequence is CASSPATGGGNTIYF. In DNA, the CDR3 is TGTGCCAGCTCACCAGCGACAGGGGGTGGAAACACCATATATTTT.

The rearrangement uses TRBV28 and TRBJ2-5, with a weak D call TRBD1 (5 bases). Germline CDR1 reads MDHEN; CDR2 reads SYDVKM. Trimming left V 6 bases short and J 4 bases short, with 12 bases between. The CDR3 has 13 amino acids. The CDR3 DNA follows: TGTGCCAGCAGCTCCAGGGTCTCAGAGACCCAGTACTTC. Translated, it gives CASSSRVSETQYF.

This chain joins TRBV6-6 and TRBJ2-4, with TRBD2 identical over 9 bases. CDR3 length: 14 amino acids. Trimming at V came to 7 bases and at J to 5 bases, leaving 6 bases not matched to a gene. Germline V lookup: CDR1 MNHNY, CDR2 SVGAGI (reference sequence). The CDR3 spells CASNRGGDQNIQYF. CDR3 nucleotide sequence: TGTGCCAGCAATCGCGGGGGGGACCAAAACATTCAGTACTTC.

This chain uses TRBV15 with TRBJ1-6; 9 bases map to TRBD1. From germline, CDR1 is LNHNV and CDR2 YYDKDF (reference sequence). The ends lost 9 bases at V and 10 bases at J; junction bases unmatched: 10. The CDR3 totals 14 residues. The CDR3 spells CATRDRVSGSPLHF. The CDR3 region has the DNA TGTGCCACTAGGGACAGGGTGTCAGGATCACCCCTCCACTTT.

The chain carries TRBV6-6 and TRBJ2-1, with D maybe TRBD1 (7 bases). Per the germline V gene, CDR1 is MNHNY and CDR2 is SVGAGI (reference sequence). The ends were cut back, 7 bases at V and 1 base at J, with 14 bases in the middle. CDR3 length: 15 amino acids. The CDR3 coding sequence is TGTGCCAGCAATCCCAGGGGGGTATCCTACAATGAGCAGTTCTTC. Protein sequence: CASNPRGVSYNEQFF.

The sample holds a few counts of this clone. The rearrangement links TRBV7-9 to TRBJ1-1; possibly TRBD1 for D (5 bases). The CDR3 is 14 amino acids. The germline V gene encodes CDR1 SEHNR and CDR2 FQNEAQ (reference sequence). V was pared by 2 bases and J by 7 bases, with 14 bases between. CDR3 nucleotide sequence: TGTGCCAGCAGCTTATTAGTTTCAGGGATTGAAGCTTTCTTT. Amino acids: CASSLLVSGIEAFF.

This sequence joins TRBV14 and TRBJ1-1, with D uncertain. The V and J ends lost 4 bases and 11 bases respectively, with 11 bases between them. The CDR3 totals 11 residues. The germline CDR1 and CDR2 sequences are SGHDN and FVKESK. The CDR3 reads CASSPPGVAFF. CDR3 coding DNA: TGTGCCAGCAGCCCCCCCGGGGTGGCTTTCTTT. The full variable domain, with the rest looked up from reference TRBV14 and TRBJ1-1, is EAGVTQFPSHSVIEKGQTVTLRCDPISGHDNLYWYRRVMGKEIKFLLHFVKESKQDESGMPNNRFLAERTGGTYSTLKVQPAELEDSGVYFCASSPPGVAFFGQGTRLTVV.

V is TRBV6-5 and J is TRBJ1-2; the D gene is possibly TRBD1 (6 bases). Germline CDR1 is MNHEY and CDR2 is SVGAGI. This CDR3 contains 14 residues. V lost 6 bases and J 5 bases, leaving 16 bases between the germline ends. CDR3 loop: CASRTGQGIYGYTF. For the CDR3, the DNA is TGTGCCAGCAGAACGGGACAAGGGATATATGGCTACACCTTC.

The chain couples TRBV5-4 to TRBJ2-3; 8 bases fit TRBD2. J gave up 2 bases and V 5 bases, and 10 bases lay outside the gene matches. The length of the CDR3 is 16 residues. Germline V gene lookup returns CDR1 SGHNT and CDR2 YYREEE (reference sequence). CDR3 sequence: CASRFEAGDNTDTQYF. In nucleotides, the CDR3 is TGTGCCAGCAGGTTCGAAGCGGGGGACAACACAGATACGCAGTATTTT.

The count of this clone is one. The chain carries TRBV7-2 and TRBJ2-3; D uncertain. Looked up from germline, CDR1 is SGHTA and CDR2 is FQGNSA. V was trimmed by 5 bases and J by 0 bases, leaving 9 bases between them. The CDR3 has 14 amino acids. The CDR3 DNA follows: TGTGCCAGCAGCCGTCTCGGGAGCACAGATACGCAGTATTTT. Translating gives CASSRLGSTDTQYF.

This chain connects TRBV28 to TRBJ1-1; no definite D call. This CDR3 has 13 residues. Germline V lookup: CDR1 MDHEN, CDR2 SYDVKM. The V gene lost 8 bases and the J gene lost 4 bases, with 14 bases spanning the gap. CDR3 DNA sequence: TGTGCCAGCCCTGGGCCGAGCGGCACTGAAGCTTTCTTT. This codes for CASPGPSGTEAFF.

The gene calls are TRBV6-1 and TRBJ1-2; possibly TRBD1 for D (6 bases). Trimming shortened V by 10 bases and J by 5 bases, and 14 bases separated the two germline ends. The CDR3 contains 12 residues. The germline CDR1 and CDR2 sequences are MNHNS and SASEGT. CDR3 sequence: CAITQQGYGYTF. DNA of the CDR3: TGTGCCATCACCCAGCAGGGGTATGGCTACACCTTC.

On this clone itself: Other DNA sequences in the sample encode the same CDR3. The rearrangement uses TRBV7-2 and TRBJ1-2, with a tentative D call TRBD1 (6 bases). Germline loops: CDR1 SGHTA, CDR2 FQGNSA. V shed 5 bases and J shed 2 bases, with 9 bases lying between them. The CDR3 runs to 13 residues. The CDR3 loop is CASSPDRNYGYTF. The CDR3 bases are TGTGCCAGCAGCCCAGACAGGAACTATGGCTACACCTTC.

This clone has a handful of counts. This chain joins TRBV5-1 and TRBJ1-6, with 7 bases aligning to TRBD1. Trimming cost V 4 bases and J 5 bases; bases outside gene matches: 0. The CDR3 consists of 13 residues. The germline V gene encodes CDR1 SGHRS and CDR2 YFSETQ. The CDR3 spells CASSGQDNSPLHF. CDR3 nucleotide sequence: TGCGCCAGCAGCGGACAGGATAATTCACCCCTCCACTTT.

The rearrangement joins TRBV11-2 to TRBJ1-4, with 8 bases lining up with TRBD1. The CDR3 extends over 15 amino acids. Per the germline V gene, CDR1 is SGHAT and CDR2 is FQNNGV. The V gene end was trimmed by 5 bases and the J gene end by 7 bases; junction bases not matched to a gene: 9. The CDR3 loop is CASSPRQGMGEKLFF. The CDR3 DNA is TGTGCCAGCAGCCCACGACAGGGGATGGGTGAAAAACTGTTTTTT.

CDR3 DNA: TGTGCCAGCAGTGAAGCGGGAGACAGGGGGCGACAGCCCCAGCATTTT. Encoded protein: CASSEAGDRGRQPQHF. The chain combines TRBV6-1 with TRBJ1-5; 10 nucleotides align to TRBD1. Germline V gives CDR1 MNHNS, CDR2 SASEGT. The J segment lost 7 bases and the V segment lost 0 bases, leaving 6 bases of the junction unmatched. The CDR3 spans 16 residues.

The chain carries TRBV28 and TRBJ1-4; 12 nucleotides line up with TRBD1. CDR1 and CDR2 (germline): MDHEN, SYDVKM. The CDR3 consists of 15 residues. V shed 5 bases, J shed 7 bases, and the junction held 5 bases outside the gene matches. The CDR3 reads CASSLPGQGAEKLFF. In DNA form, the CDR3 reads TGTGCCAGCAGTCTTCCGGGACAGGGGGCTGAAAAACTGTTTTTT.

The chain uses TRBV7-2 and TRBJ2-3, with D perhaps matching TRBD2 (7 bases). Per the germline V gene, CDR1 is SGHTA and CDR2 is FQGNSA. Trimming took off 1 base at V and 5 bases at J, with 16 bases between the two ends. This CDR3 is 16 amino acids long. The CDR3 DNA follows: TGTGCCAGCAGCTTAGGGTCGGGGGGCGTAAGAGATACGCAGTATTTT. Amino acids: CASSLGSGGVRDTQYF.

The CDR3 bases are TGTGCCAGCAGCTCCTCTACCCCAGGCAGTTCACCCCTCCACTTT. As protein: CASSSSTPGSSPLHF. V and J are TRBV7-9 and TRBJ1-6; D not certain. Germline CDR1 SEHNR, CDR2 FQNEAQ (reference sequence). With 4 bases removed from V and 9 bases from J, the gap between germline ends came to 16 bases. The CDR3 consists of 15 residues.

V gene TRBV29-1 combines with J gene TRBJ1-1; D may be TRBD1 (5 bases). The V gene's germline CDR1 is SQVTM and CDR2 ANQGSEA. The CDR3 has 13 amino acids. V was cut by 1 base and J by 1 base, with 7 bases left in between. The CDR3 nucleotides read TGCAGCGTTGAAGGACAGAGGAACACTGAAGCTTTCTTT. It encodes CSVEGQRNTEAFF.

This rearrangement joins TRBV5-6 to TRBJ1-1; D call uncertain. Trimming removed 4 bases from V and 0 bases from J, with 10 bases in between. Germline CDR1 reads SGHDT; CDR2 reads YYEEEE. The CDR3 runs to 14 residues. CDR3 coding DNA: TGTGCCAGCAGCGGCGGGTGGCTGAACACTGAAGCTTTCTTT. Protein: CASSGGWLNTEAFF.

The V and J genes are TRBV29-1 and TRBJ2-3; D perhaps matches TRBD2 (5 bases). Trimming cost V 5 bases and J 0 bases, with 12 bases left between them. Germline CDR1 is SQVTM and CDR2 is ANQGSEA. This CDR3 is 14 amino acids long. The chain's CDR3 is CSVLKLVSTDTQYF. The DNA for the CDR3 is TGCAGCGTTCTCAAACTAGTTAGCACAGATACGCAGTATTTT.

The V and J genes are TRBV7-3 and TRBJ2-5, with D possibly TRBD2 on 6 matching bases. Germline V gene lookup returns CDR1 SGHTA and CDR2 FQGTGA. V shed 4 bases and J shed 5 bases, with 17 bases lying between them. CDR3 length equals 15 residues. This CDR3 reads CASSYSGLRGETQYF. CDR3 DNA sequence: TGTGCCAGCAGCTACTCGGGACTCCGTGGCGAGACCCAGTACTTC.